This entry lists 31 T cell receptor beta chains sequenced from one sample in a study of regulatory T cells in long-lasting Graves disease. Building of the TCR beta libraries involved iRepertoire HTBI primers and Arm-PCR of CDR3 regions. One entry per CDR3 protein, called by TCRdb with MiXCR from the multiplex PCR reads. The sample records fewer than 550,000 distinct CDR3 sequences, around 16% being singletons. The time point was: newly diagnosed GD, antithyroid drugs for less than 3 months. Generation of the TCR library employed RNA extracted from PBMCs. The data were also submitted as part of a second study, on T cells in Graves' hyperthyroidism and ophthalmopathy.

This material consisted of peripheral blood mononuclear cells (PBMCs), taken at new diagnosis, from a patient treated with antithyroid drugs. These receptors were collected from a woman aged 35-65 years with Graves disease.

The chain recombines TRBV27 with TRBJ1-2; TRBD1 aligns across 10 bases. CDR1 is MNHEY and CDR2 is SMNVEV in the germline V gene (reference sequence). CDR3 length: 14 residues. The trim removed 3 bases at V and 9 bases at J, leaving 7 bases unmatched. The DNA for the CDR3 is TGTGCCAGCAGTTTCCGGGACAGGGGAAACCGCTACACCTTC. Amino acids: CASSFRDRGNRYTF.

The chain couples TRBV19 to TRBJ1-5; D ambiguous. V was clipped by 4 bases and J by 6 bases, with 16 bases between them. The germline V gene has CDR1 LNHDA and CDR2 SQIVND (reference sequence). The CDR3 sequence is 15 residues long. In nucleotides, the CDR3 is TGTGCCAGTAGTAACGGCTCATCCATCGGTCAGCCCCAGCATTTT. Protein: CASSNGSSIGQPQHF.

This clonotype was seen only a few times. The chain uses TRBV6-1 and TRBJ1-2; no clear D gene. Trimming removed 2 bases from V and 3 bases from J, with 13 bases in between. CDR1 is MNHNS and CDR2 is SASEGT in the germline V gene. The CDR3 is 15 amino acids. The CDR3 region is CASSEYSGRDYGYTF. CDR3 sequence (DNA): TGTGCCAGCAGTGAATATTCGGGCAGAGACTATGGCTACACCTTC.

This sequence joins TRBV15 and TRBJ1-2; D might be TRBD1 (5 bases). The V gene's germline CDR1 is LNHNV and CDR2 YYDKDF (reference sequence). V gave up 3 bases and J gave up 5 bases, with 13 bases separating them. The CDR3 has 14 residues. Here the CDR3 DNA reads TGTGCCACCAGCAGCACCACTGGGGGATATGGCTACACCTTC. Protein: CATSSTTGGYGYTF.

This clonotype showed up many times. The chain employs TRBV18 and TRBJ2-1; D could derive from TRBD1 or TRBD2 (5 bases each). CDR1 and CDR2 (germline): KGHSH, LQKENI. This CDR3 is 17 amino acids long. V was pared by 1 base and J by 4 bases, with 17 bases between. CDR3 protein: CASSPLQGGQVYNEQFF. The DNA of the CDR3 is TGTGCCAGCTCACCACTCCAAGGAGGACAAGTTTACAATGAGCAGTTCTTC.

The rearrangement joins TRBV29-1 to TRBJ1-3, with unresolved D. The CDR3 covers 11 residues. Germline CDR1 and CDR2: SQVTM and ANQGSEA. The germline V and J ends were trimmed by 8 bases and 4 bases, with 9 bases remaining between them. CDR3 sequence: CSFLTGNTIYF. Here the CDR3 DNA reads TGCAGCTTCCTGACAGGAAACACCATATATTTT.

This clonotype was seen ten or more times. The V and J genes are TRBV12-3 or TRBV12-4 and TRBJ2-6; D perhaps matches TRBD1 (5 bases). V lost 5 bases and J 0 bases, leaving 8 bases between the germline ends. The CDR3 loop spans 15 amino acids. The CDR3 bases are TGTGCCAGCAGTACGGACATCTCTGGGGCCAACGTCCTGACTTTC. Its translation is CASSTDISGANVLTF.

Concerning this clonotype: A much larger clone differs by one base, so this may be a read error. J is TRBJ1-1 and V is TRBV3-1; the match to TRBD1 covers 9 bases. Per the germline V gene, CDR1 is LGHDT and CDR2 is YNNKEL (reference sequence). The length of the CDR3 is 15 residues. Trimming cost V 7 bases and J 1 base; bases outside gene matches: 7. CDR3 nucleotide sequence: TGTGCCAGCAACCATAGACAGGGGGGGAACACTGAAGCTTTCTTT. The encoded protein is CASNHRQGGNTEAFF.

CDR3 sequence reads: CSAFGGGKLTEAFF. The CDR3 nucleotides read TGCAGTGCTTTTGGGGGAGGTAAGCTCACTGAAGCTTTCTTT. The genes are TRBV20-1 and TRBJ1-1, with TRBD1 as a possible D gene (5 bases). The germline gives CDR1 DFQATT, CDR2 SNEGSKA (reference sequence). This CDR3 contains 14 residues. The V gene lost 5 bases and the J gene lost 4 bases, with 17 bases spanning the gap.

The gene calls are TRBV3-1 and TRBJ2-1; TRBD2 is a possible D gene (6 bases). Germline values: CDR1 LGHDT, CDR2 YNNKEL (reference sequence). CDR3 length equals 14 residues. Trimming pared 2 bases from V and 9 bases from J, leaving 14 bases between. The CDR3 loop reads CASSQSAGSGEQFF. The CDR3 DNA reads as TGTGCCAGCAGCCAAAGCGCGGGGAGTGGTGAGCAGTTCTTC.

J is TRBJ2-7 and V is TRBV27; 13 bases align to TRBD2. The CDR3 contains 12 residues. The trim removed 10 bases at V and 4 bases at J, leaving 1 base unmatched. Germline lookup yields CDR1 MNHEY and CDR2 SMNVEV (reference sequence). The CDR3 coding sequence is TGTGCCACGACTAGCGGGAGGTACGAGCAGTACTTC. This translates into CATTSGRYEQYF.

There are a few counts of this clonotype. The CDR3 loop is CASRDARDNEKLFF. DNA for the CDR3: TGTGCCAGCAGAGACGCGAGGGATAATGAAAAACTGTTTTTT. The chain carries TRBV6-1 and TRBJ1-4; the D is unclear. Per germline, CDR1 MNHNS and CDR2 SASEGT. CDR3 length: 14 amino acids. V was cut by 6 bases and J by 4 bases, with 12 bases left in between.

The chain combines TRBV6-5 with TRBJ2-5; a weak D match, TRBD2 (6 bases). The CDR3 runs to 15 residues. Trimming removed 2 bases at V and 7 bases at J, with 17 bases between. Germline V gene data show CDR1 as MNHEY and CDR2 as SVGAGI. CDR3 bases: TGTGCCAGCAGTTACGGGGACTCCGGACGCGGGACCCAGTACTTC. Translating gives CASSYGDSGRGTQYF.

On this clonotype itself: A much bigger clone sits one base away, suggesting this may be a read error. The rearrangement uses TRBV9 and TRBJ1-5; D is perhaps TRBD1 (6 bases). Germline CDR1 reads SGDLS; CDR2 reads YYNGEE. This CDR3 region has 14 residues. CDR3 in amino acids: CAGSEGHMQTPQHF. CDR3 sequence (DNA): TGTGCCGGCAGCGAGGGACACATGCAGACGCCCCAGCATTTT.

In nucleotides, the CDR3 is TGCAGTGCTAGGGGACTAGCGGGGTACGAGCAGTACTTC. This translates into CSARGLAGYEQYF. The V call is TRBV20-1, the J call TRBJ2-7; 13 bases fit TRBD2. Germline CDR1 is DFQATT and CDR2 is SNEGSKA (reference sequence). Germline trimming cut 3 bases from V and 4 bases from J; bases unmatched to any gene: 0. The CDR3 spans 13 residues.

This clonotype appeared a few times. A much larger clone differs by one base, so this may be a read error. The chain combines TRBV2 with TRBJ1-4, with D hard to call. Germline loops: CDR1 SNHLY, CDR2 FYNNEI. The CDR3 covers 15 residues. The CDR3 sequence is CASSEGVGRPEKPFF. The CDR3 DNA follows: TGTGCCAGCAGTGAAGGCGTAGGGCGTCCTGAAAAACCGTTTTTT. The full variable domain, in which reference TRBV2 and TRBJ1-4 provide the parts outside the CDR3, is EPEVTQTPSHQVTQMGQEVILRCVPISNHLYFYWYRQILGQKVEFLVSFYNNEISEKSEIFDDQFSVERPDGSNFTLKIRSTKLEDSAMYFCASSEGVGRPEKPFFGSGTQLSVL.

Worth noting for this clonotype: Given a much more abundant clone one base away, this may be a read error. The chain employs TRBV2 and TRBJ1-6, with TRBD1 as a possible D gene (6 bases). Germline V gene sequence: CDR1 SNHLY, CDR2 FYNNEI. The CDR3 consists of 15 residues. Trimming removed 8 bases from V and 8 bases from J, with 19 bases in between. The CDR3 here is CASGLTGRGDSPLHF. In nucleotides, the CDR3 is TGTGCCAGCGGTCTAACGGGCAGGGGTGATTCACCCCTCCACTTT.

The sample holds many counts of this clonotype. This chain connects TRBV2 to TRBJ1-2, with unresolved D. V was pared by 3 bases and J by 4 bases, with 15 bases between. Germline-derived CDR1 and CDR2 are SNHLY and FYNNEI. The CDR3 sequence is 15 residues long. The CDR3 nucleotides are TGTGCCAGCAGTGACGGTCCATCTCGGGGCTATGGCTACACCTTC. This codes for CASSDGPSRGYGYTF.

This clonotype was recorded at least ten times. This sequence joins TRBV2 and TRBJ1-2, with D possibly matching TRBD1 (6 bases). The CDR3 totals 14 residues. The V and J ends lost 5 bases and 4 bases respectively, with 14 bases between them. Germline CDR1 reads SNHLY; CDR2 reads FYNNEI. This chain's CDR3 is CASSKDSRAYGYTF. The CDR3 nucleotides are TGTGCCAGCAGTAAGGACAGTCGCGCCTATGGCTACACCTTC. Complete variable domain (other parts from reference TRBV2 and TRBJ1-2): EPEVTQTPSHQVTQMGQEVILRCVPISNHLYFYWYRQILGQKVEFLVSFYNNEISEKSEIFDDQFSVERPDGSNFTLKIRSTKLEDSAMYFCASSKDSRAYGYTFGSGTRLTVV.

There are many counts of this clonotype. The chain combines TRBV18 with TRBJ2-5; tentative D call: TRBD2 (6 bases). V lost 0 bases to trimming and J lost 4 bases, with 15 bases between them. The CDR3 covers 16 residues. CDR1 and CDR2 from the germline V gene are KGHSH and LQKENI. CDR3 protein: CASSPPNRRGRETQYF. The CDR3 DNA reads as TGTGCCAGCTCACCACCGAATAGGCGGGGACGAGAGACCCAGTACTTC.

A word on this clonotype: This may be a read error: a much more frequent sequence differs by one nucleotide. This chain joins TRBV7-6 and TRBJ2-1; 8 bases align to TRBD1. With the DNA end fitting TRBJ2-7 better, the J assignment may be wrong. CDR3 length: 15 amino acids. CDR1 is SGHVS and CDR2 is FNYEAQ in the germline V gene. The chain's CDR3 is CASSPSGGVYNEQYF. Here the CDR3 DNA reads TGTGCCAGCAGCCCCTCAGGGGGCGTCTACAATGAGCAGTACTTC.

This clonotype occurred a few times. The rearrangement uses TRBV12-3 or TRBV12-4 and TRBJ2-5, with D tentatively TRBD2 (6 bases). The CDR3 covers 15 residues. With 2 bases removed from V and 0 bases from J, the gap between germline ends came to 10 bases. The CDR3 sequence: CASSLPAGDQETQYF. The DNA for the CDR3 is TGTGCCAGCAGTTTACCAGCGGGCGACCAAGAGACCCAGTACTTC.

This clonotype was picked up a small number of times. This sequence joins TRBV19 and TRBJ1-1; D may be TRBD1 (5 bases). This CDR3 contains 15 residues. Per the germline V gene, CDR1 is LNHDA and CDR2 is SQIVND (reference sequence). The V end was cut by 5 bases, the J end by 4 bases, with 17 bases between. The CDR3 bases are TGTGCCAGTAGTCAGGGTGCCACTTCGACCACTGAAGCTTTCTTT. Amino acid sequence: CASSQGATSTTEAFF.

As DNA, the CDR3 is TGCGCCAGCAGCATTGACGGTAGTCTTAACACCGGGGAGCTGTTTTTT. It translates to CASSIDGSLNTGELFF. The rearrangement links TRBV5-1 to TRBJ2-2; D is uncertain. CDR1 is SGHRS and CDR2 is YFSETQ in the germline V gene. This CDR3 comprises 16 residues. Trimming shortened V by 4 bases and J by 2 bases, and 15 bases separated the two germline ends.

This clonotype was found many times. CDR3 sequence (DNA): TGTGCCAGCAGCCTCTCGGCGGGTAGCTTAAGCTCCTACGAGCAGTACTTC. It yields the protein CASSLSAGSLSSYEQYF. The chain has TRBV11-2 and TRBJ2-7, with D possibly being TRBD2 (5 bases). Germline V lookup: CDR1 SGHAT, CDR2 FQNNGV. This CDR3 has 17 amino acids. The V and J ends lost 5 bases and 0 bases respectively, with 20 bases between them.

This clonotype appeared many times. The chain recombines TRBV5-1 with TRBJ2-3, with 13 bases that match TRBD2. V was clipped by 4 bases and J by 6 bases; unmatched bases: 17. CDR1 is SGHRS, CDR2 YFSETQ, per germline. The CDR3 extends over 19 amino acids. This CDR3 reads CASSPRTSGGPAVVDTQYF. CDR3 DNA: TGCGCCAGCAGCCCCCGGACTAGCGGGGGCCCCGCAGTTGTCGATACGCAGTATTTT.

Ten or more counts support this clonotype. The J gene is TRBJ1-2, the V gene TRBV4-1, with a tentative D call TRBD1 (5 bases). From germline, CDR1 is MGHRA and CDR2 YSYEKL. Between the trimmed V and J ends, which lost 4 bases and 4 bases, there was a span of 13 bases. The CDR3 is 14 residues long. The CDR3 loop reads CASSRFGQLYGYTF. The CDR3 bases are TGCGCCAGCAGCCGATTTGGACAACTCTATGGCTACACCTTC.

This clonotype showed up many times. The CDR3: CASSSTGGIGELFF. The CDR3 region has the DNA TGTGCCAGCAGTTCTACAGGGGGGATCGGGGAGCTGTTTTTT. The rearrangement joins TRBV6-5 to TRBJ2-2; 8 bases line up with TRBD1. The CDR3 contains 14 residues. The trim removed 4 bases at V and 7 bases at J, leaving 5 bases unmatched. In germline, CDR1 is MNHEY, CDR2 SVGAGI.

At least ten counts were recorded for this clonotype. The rearrangement links TRBV5-5 to TRBJ1-1; D perhaps matches TRBD1 (5 bases). This CDR3 has 15 residues. The germline CDR1 and CDR2 sequences are SGHKS and YYEKEE (reference sequence). The germline V and J ends were trimmed by 1 base and 6 bases, with 16 bases remaining between them. In nucleotides, the CDR3 is TGTGCCAGCAGCTTGCGGGGGGAGGGGATCGCTGAAGCTTTCTTT. This codes for CASSLRGEGIAEAFF.

This chain connects TRBV7-6 to TRBJ2-1; the D is unclear. Trimming left V 1 base short and J 7 bases short, with 11 bases between. CDR3 length: 14 amino acids. The germline gives CDR1 SGHVS, CDR2 FNYEAQ. The CDR3 DNA reads as TGTGCCAGCAGCTTAGAAGGCAGAGTTAATGAGCAGTTCTTC. Amino acids: CASSLEGRVNEQFF.

This clonotype was counted between two and nine times. This chain links TRBV19 with TRBJ2-5; D is uncertain. The CDR3 has 15 residues. The V end lost 1 base, the J end lost 2 bases, and 11 bases lay between the germline ends. Germline values: CDR1 LNHDA, CDR2 SQIVND (reference sequence). CDR3 residues: CASSIVPRTQETQYF. Written as DNA, the CDR3 is TGTGCCAGTAGTATAGTCCCGAGAACTCAAGAGACCCAGTACTTC.